The clone carrying this TCR beta chain was seen a few times. Its antigen is not known. The CDR3 contains 15 residues. Germline V gene lookup returns CDR1 DFQATT and CDR2 SNEGSKA (reference sequence). V lost 0 bases and J 3 bases, leaving 11 bases between the germline ends. From the 5' RACE reads, TCRdb called clonotypes with MiXCR, one entry per CDR3 protein. The sample gives a few hundred thousand distinct CDR3 sequences, 9% to 15% of which show up once; about 7% is in the top ten. This specimen belongs to a study of identical twins. Whole-study results and caveats: Conclusions leaned on cross-sectional statistical analysis and did not track the same donors over time. Models underestimated TCR alpha sharing (out-of-frame) in monozygotic twins.

The sample also formed part of further work on yellow fever vaccine responses in identical twins.

This TCR was recovered from a young woman in good health. The specimen sequenced was CD8+ T cells sorted from blood. This chain links TRBV20-1 with TRBJ2-2; D remains unclear. The CDR3 DNA is TGCAGTGCTAGAGATCGCACCTTGTACACCGGGGAGCTGTTTTTT. Its translation: CSARDRTLYTGELFF.